Listed here is a single T cell receptor (beta chain). Its antigen is undetermined. These data come from a study of T cell responses to AZD1222 COVID-19 vaccine. Study conclusions and caveats: The peak T cell response came first, and repertoires were sampled only after it. Clonal diversity may have been underestimated, and the donors were mostly white British, with more females than males.

Trimming removed 4 bases from V and 2 bases from J, with 6 bases in between. The CDR3 sequence is 12 residues long. Germline loops: CDR1 SGHAT, CDR2 FQNNGV. Some clones are missing from TCRdb's copy, which holds only in-frame ones; the method was immunoSEQ multiplex PCR. Here the sample spans 100,000 to 150,000 clones, about 93% being singletons. This specimen consisted of peripheral blood, obtained 28 days after the second AZD1222 dose. The chain joins TRBV11-2 to TRBJ2-7; D is unclear. The clonotype was recovered from an adult who received the AZD1222 COVID-19 vaccine. CDR3 residues: CASSSGPYEQYF. As DNA, the CDR3 is TGTGCCAGCAGCTCCGGGCCCTACGAGCAGTACTTC.